The 32 T cell receptor beta chains reported below all come from one sample, sequenced in a study of Graves' ophthalmopathy and Graves' hyperthyroidism. Amplified material comprised TCR beta CDR3 regions derived from RNA transcripts. Second-round multiplex PCR followed a first-round RT-PCR using HTBI primers. A single record per CDR3 protein comes from TCRdb applying MiXCR to the multiplex PCR reads. The sample includes about 550,000 distinct CDR3 sequences, 39% of them seen just once. Sequenced sample: peripheral blood or thyroid tissue (not recorded which). The receptors originated from an adult man with Graves' hyperthyroidism.

The chain has TRBV29-1 and TRBJ2-5, with a weak D call TRBD1 (5 bases). Judging by the DNA end, TRBJ2-1 fits better; the J call may be wrong. Per germline, CDR1 SQVTM and CDR2 ANQGSEA. This CDR3 region has 15 residues. In nucleotides, the CDR3 is TGCAGCGCCGGCCCCGTCTCAGGGTCCTACAATGAGCAGTTCTTC. This sequence encodes CSAGPVSGSYNEQFF.

The CDR3 spells CSAPSGSGETQYF. CDR3 in DNA: TGCAGTGCCCCCTCTGGGTCCGGAGAGACCCAGTACTTC. The chain combines TRBV20-1 with TRBJ2-5, with D uncertain. The CDR3 covers 13 residues. Germline values: CDR1 DFQATT, CDR2 SNEGSKA (reference sequence). V lost 6 bases and J lost 4, with 15 bases in between.

The chain couples TRBV12-3 or TRBV12-4 to TRBJ1-2; D is undetermined. Trimming stripped 4 bases from V and 8 bases from J, with 17 bases between. This CDR3 is built from 14 residues. The CDR3 spells CASSYSSALGGYTF. CDR3 coding DNA: TGTGCCAGCAGTTACTCGTCAGCATTAGGCGGCTACACCTTC.

The sample holds many counts of this clonotype. This chain uses TRBV7-2 with TRBJ1-5, with unresolved D. The V and J ends lost 2 bases and 2 bases respectively, with 16 bases between them. Germline lookup yields CDR1 SGHTA and CDR2 FQGNSA. The CDR3 consists of 17 residues. The CDR3 nucleotides read TGTGCCAGCAGCTTATCGGGCCATATTTCGGGCAATCAGCCCCAGCATTTT. Protein product: CASSLSGHISGNQPQHF.

The table lists this clonotype with many counts. The chain employs TRBV7-9 and TRBJ2-7; D might be TRBD1 or TRBD2, each matching 5 bases. V lost 2 bases and J lost 4, with 9 bases in between. In germline, CDR1 is SEHNR, CDR2 FQNEAQ (reference sequence). The CDR3 loop spans 13 amino acids. The CDR3 sequence: CASSLMGVYEQYF. For the CDR3, the DNA is TGTGCCAGCAGCTTAATGGGGGTTTACGAGCAGTACTTC. The variable domain in full, completed from reference TRBV7-9 and TRBJ2-7, reads DTGVSQNPRHKITKRGQNVTFRCDPISEHNRLYWYRQTLGQGPEFLTYFQNEAQLEKSRLLSDRFSAERPKGSFSTLEIQRTEQGDSAMYLCASSLMGVYEQYFGPGTRLTVT.

A note on this clonotype: Possible read error: a much larger clone is one base away. The chain couples TRBV7-9 to TRBJ2-7; 11 positions match TRBD1. Germline V gives CDR1 SEHNR, CDR2 FQNEAQ (reference sequence). This CDR3 has 14 amino acids. The CDR3: CASGFRDRGVEQYF. CDR3 nucleotide sequence: TGTGCCAGCGGCTTCCGGGACAGGGGGGTCGAGCAGTACTTC.

This clonotype has only one observation. The V call is TRBV29-1, the J call TRBJ2-5, with 7 bases that match TRBD2. The CDR3 covers 13 residues. The J segment lost 5 bases and the V segment lost 7 bases, leaving 10 bases of the junction unmatched. Germline V gene data show CDR1 as SQVTM and CDR2 as ANQGSEA. In DNA form, the CDR3 reads TGCAGCGCCACGACGGCGGGAGCGGAGACCCAGTACTTC. Translating it yields CSATTAGAETQYF.

Points on this clonotype: This clone may be a read error of a much larger clone one base away. V usage is TRBV5-1 and J usage is TRBJ2-7; D gene uncertain. Germline lookup yields CDR1 SGHRS and CDR2 YFSETQ. The CDR3 runs 15 residues. The DNA of the CDR3 is TGCGCCAGCGGCTTGGTTCCCCTGCCCGATGGCGAGCAGTACTTC. Encoded protein: CASGLVPLPDGEQYF.

This clonotype was found many times. J is TRBJ2-7 and V is TRBV9; D may be TRBD2 (6 bases). The CDR3 length is 15 residues. Trimming stripped 2 bases from V and 3 bases from J, with 15 bases between. Germline V gene sequence: CDR1 SGDLS, CDR2 YYNGEE. Written as DNA, the CDR3 is TGTGCCAGCAGCGTGGGGGGAGGAGCGTTCTACGAGCAGTACTTC. Protein sequence: CASSVGGGAFYEQYF.

The rearrangement uses TRBV20-1 and TRBJ1-4; D uncertain. The CDR3 is 12 amino acids. Trimming pared 3 bases from V and 0 bases from J, leaving 2 bases between. CDR1 is DFQATT and CDR2 is SNEGSKA in the germline V gene (reference sequence). The CDR3 region has the DNA TGCAGTGCTAGGGCAACTAATGAAAAACTGTTTTTT. It encodes CSARATNEKLFF.

The chain carries TRBV20-1 and TRBJ1-4, with D possibly being TRBD1 (5 bases). Trimming stripped 3 bases from V and 8 bases from J, with 19 bases between. This CDR3 region has 15 residues. The germline CDR1 and CDR2 sequences are DFQATT and SNEGSKA (reference sequence). CDR3 sequence reads: CSARALGGVGEKLFF. The CDR3 DNA sequence: TGCAGTGCTAGGGCCCTGGGGGGTGTGGGCGAAAAACTGTTTTTT.

The chain joins TRBV27 to TRBJ2-7, with D tentatively TRBD1 (6 bases). The CDR3 is 14 amino acids. The V end lost 2 bases, the J end lost 5 bases, and 13 bases lay between the germline ends. Germline V gene data show CDR1 as MNHEY and CDR2 as SMNVEV (reference sequence). DNA of the CDR3: TGTGCCAGCAGTTTAAAGACAGGTACCGACGAGCAGTACTTC. It is translated as CASSLKTGTDEQYF.

This clonotype was observed at least ten times. The gene calls are TRBV13 and TRBJ2-7, with 10 bases matching TRBD2. V dropped 0 bases and J dropped 3; count of bases not matched to a gene: 2. CDR3 length: 15 amino acids. Germline loops: CDR1 PRHDT, CDR2 FYEKMQ (reference sequence). The CDR3 nucleotides are TGTGCCAGCAGCTTAGGTGGACTAGCGGACTACGAGCAGTACTTC. It specifies CASSLGGLADYEQYF.

This clonotype was observed once. V is TRBV9 and J is TRBJ1-4, with D unclear. This CDR3 contains 14 residues. The germline V gene has CDR1 SGDLS and CDR2 YYNGEE. V dropped 4 bases and J dropped 10 bases, with 17 bases sitting between them. For the CDR3, the DNA is TGTGCCAGCAGCATCACGGAGACGGAGGGAAAACTGTTTTTT. It translates to CASSITETEGKLFF.

This clonotype was observed at least ten times. The chain carries TRBV29-1 and TRBJ1-2; D ambiguous. CDR1 and CDR2 from the germline V gene are SQVTM and ANQGSEA. CDR3 length: 11 amino acids. V lost 2 bases, J lost 8 bases, and 9 bases lay in between. CDR3 nucleotide sequence: TGCAGCGTTGAACTGGGAGAGGGCTACACCTTC. Amino acid sequence: CSVELGEGYTF.

This clonotype came up once. The chain couples TRBV24-1 to TRBJ2-5, with 14 bases fitting TRBD2. Germline V gene sequence: CDR1 KGHDR, CDR2 SFDVKD. The CDR3 consists of 20 residues. J gave up 5 bases and V 1 base, and 14 bases lay outside the gene matches. CDR3 nucleotides: TGTGCCACCAGTGATTTAGATAACACCGGGACTAGCGGGAGTCATGAGACCCAGTACTTC. Protein: CATSDLDNTGTSGSHETQYF.

This clonotype was seen only a few times. The chain carries TRBV6-1 and TRBJ1-3; D uncertain. The CDR3 has 14 amino acids. Germline V gene sequence: CDR1 MNHNS, CDR2 SASEGT. V lost 6 bases, J lost 4 bases, and 13 bases lay in between. The CDR3, as DNA: TGTGCCAGCAGACGGACCCAGAGGGGAAACACCATATATTTT. It codes for CASRRTQRGNTIYF.

To note about this clonotype: With a much larger clone just one base away, this may be a read error. The chain is built from TRBV10-3 and TRBJ1-1; no clear D. The germline V gene has CDR1 ENHRY and CDR2 SYGVKD. CDR3 length: 13 residues. DNA of the CDR3: TGTGCCAGCAGTTTGGCAAGCTCGCTTGAAGCTTTCTTT. It translates to CASSLASSLEAFF.

As regards this clonotype: A much larger clone is a single base away; this may be a read error. J is TRBJ1-2 and V is TRBV5-1; D call uncertain. The V gene's germline CDR1 is SGHRS and CDR2 YFSETQ. Trimming removed 0 bases at V and 5 bases at J, with 14 bases between. CDR3 length: 15 residues. CDR3 bases: TGCGCCAGCAGCTTGGACGGACGGGGTTTTTATGGCTACACCTTC. Amino acids: CASSLDGRGFYGYTF.

The chain couples TRBV7-9 to TRBJ1-2, with D unclear. Germline CDR1 reads SEHNR; CDR2 reads FQNEAQ (reference sequence). The length of the CDR3 is 14 residues. V lost 5 bases and J 4 bases, leaving 14 bases between the germline ends. The CDR3 DNA sequence: TGTGCCAGCAGCCAAGAACTGGCAGCCTATGGCTACACCTTC. Protein product: CASSQELAAYGYTF.

This clonotype was seen once. The rearrangement links TRBV29-1 to TRBJ1-1; 10 bases are a match to TRBD1. With V trimmed by 0 bases and J by 11 bases, 6 bases remained unmatched. CDR1 is SQVTM, CDR2 ANQGSEA, per germline. This CDR3 has 13 residues. The CDR3 DNA reads TGCAGCGTTGAAGATCAGACAGGGGGCGCGGCTTTCTTT. Protein: CSVEDQTGGAAFF.

This clonotype has ten or more counts. The rearrangement joins TRBV9 to TRBJ2-7, with 8 bases fitting TRBD1. Trimming cost V 6 bases and J 6 bases; bases outside gene matches: 5. CDR1 SGDLS and CDR2 YYNGEE come from the germline V gene. The CDR3 sequence is 12 residues long. The CDR3 region has the DNA TGTGCCAGCAACCAGGGGGCGGGCGAGCAGTACTTC. Translated, it gives CASNQGAGEQYF.

The chain couples TRBV7-8 to TRBJ2-5, with D possibly matching TRBD1 (6 bases). Deletions cut 10 bases from V and 1 base from J, with 16 bases between. The CDR3 covers 14 residues. CDR1 and CDR2 from the germline V gene are SGHVS and FQNEAQ. The DNA for the CDR3 is TGTGCCACCACGGACAGATTCCTCCAAGAGACCCAGTACTTC. Translating gives CATTDRFLQETQYF.

This clonotype was counted only a few times. This chain uses TRBV30 with TRBJ1-6; weak D call: TRBD1 (6 bases). The CDR3 loop spans 13 amino acids. The germline gives CDR1 GTSNPN, CDR2 SVGIG (reference sequence). The V and J ends lost 4 bases and 7 bases respectively, with 11 bases between them. The CDR3 DNA reads as TGTGCCTGGAAACTCGGGGGCAATTCACCCCTCCACTTT. Protein: CAWKLGGNSPLHF.

At least ten counts were recorded for this clonotype. The chain has TRBV7-8 and TRBJ1-1; D ambiguous. Per the germline V gene, CDR1 is SGHVS and CDR2 is FQNEAQ. The CDR3 is made up of 11 amino acids. Trimming cost V 0 bases and J 6 bases, with 2 bases left between them. CDR3 DNA sequence: TGTGCCAGCAGCTTAGCCGCTGAAGCTTTCTTT. It yields the protein CASSLAAEAFF.

The genes are TRBV2 and TRBJ1-2, with a tentative D call TRBD1 (6 bases). This CDR3 region has 11 residues. V gave up 5 bases and J gave up 7 bases, with 8 bases separating them. CDR1 is SNHLY and CDR2 is FYNNEI in the germline V gene. CDR3: CASSRTAGYTF. Written as DNA, the CDR3 is TGTGCCAGCAGTCGGACAGCTGGCTACACCTTC.

V is TRBV18 and J is TRBJ2-7; D tentatively fits TRBD1 or TRBD2 (5 bases each). This CDR3 is built from 15 residues. CDR1 is KGHSH and CDR2 is LQKENI in the germline V gene. Trimming removed 1 base from V and 5 bases from J, with 15 bases in between. The CDR3 coding sequence is TGTGCCAGCTCACCACTTAGAGAGGGGAGCCACGAGCAGTACTTC. It translates to CASSPLREGSHEQYF.

Remarks on this clonotype: One end of the junction is discordant with germline, which a read error may explain. This chain uses TRBV30 with TRBJ1-5; D is uncertain. This CDR3 spans 13 amino acids. Germline loops: CDR1 GTSNPN, CDR2 SVGIG (reference sequence). The CDR3 here is CDWSASSNQPQHF. CDR3 coding DNA: TGTGACTGGAGTGCCAGTAGCAATCAGCCCCAGCATTTT. Full variable domain (missing parts from reference TRBV30 and TRBJ1-5): SQTIHQWPATLVQPVGSPLSLECTVEGTSNPNLYWYRQAAGRGLQLLFYSVGIGQISSEVPQNLSASRPQDRQFILSSKKLLLSDSGFYLCDWSASSNQPQHFGDGTRLSIL.

This clonotype was counted many times. The chain combines TRBV9 with TRBJ1-1; 7 bases are shared with TRBD1. This CDR3 comprises 15 residues. Germline CDR1 reads SGDLS; CDR2 reads YYNGEE. Trimming took 3 bases from V and 5 from J; bases not matched to a gene: 10. CDR3 DNA: TGTGCCAGCAGCGAGGGACAGCTAATGGGGACTGAAGCTTTCTTT. This sequence encodes CASSEGQLMGTEAFF. The complete variable domain, with remaining parts taken from reference TRBV9 and TRBJ1-1, reads DSGVTQTPKHLITATGQRVTLRCSPRSGDLSVYWYQQSLDQGLQFLIQYYNGEERAKGNILERFSAQQFPDLHSELNLSSLELGDSALYFCASSEGQLMGTEAFFGQGTRLTVV.

The chain couples TRBV10-3 to TRBJ2-7; D might be TRBD2 (6 bases). CDR3 length equals 17 residues. The germline gives CDR1 ENHRY, CDR2 SYGVKD. The V end lost 0 bases, the J end lost 3 bases, and 18 bases lay between the germline ends. CDR3 loop: CAISESLGLDYGYEQYF. CDR3 bases: TGTGCCATCAGTGAGTCGCTGGGATTGGACTATGGCTACGAGCAGTACTTC.

This clonotype was counted ten times or more. The chain uses TRBV2 and TRBJ2-7, with 9 bases identical to TRBD1. Unmatched junction bases numbered 7, after V lost 5 bases and J lost 11 bases. CDR3 length equals 12 residues. CDR1 is SNHLY, CDR2 FYNNEI, per germline. The CDR3 bases are TGTGCCAGCAGTTACTCCCGGGACAGGGAGTACTTC. It encodes CASSYSRDREYF.

As to this clonotype: The limits of the CDR3 on the DNA are not certain, so only TCRdb's listed CDR3 is given. The chain employs TRBV29-1 and TRBJ2-7; TRBD1 reflects the table's D call only, with no check against the DNA. Germline-derived CDR1 and CDR2 are SQVTM and ANQGSEA. The CDR3 extends over 12 residues, inclusive of both ends. The CDR3: CSVGRGTGELYF.